The text below deals with one T cell receptor (beta chain). The antigen it recognizes is unknown. Nothing much larger sits one base from this clone, and base qualities are not available. The library was obtained by PCR. Reads for this sample came from an Illumina HiSeq 2500. To reduce PCR and sequencing biases, unique molecular identifiers were built into the TCR beta cDNA libraries. Every 1 to 10 million input T cells yielded 500,000 or so cDNA molecules, meaning each molecule approximated one T cell. The patient libraries were prepared and sequenced using the same protocol as the earlier healthy control dataset. Samples belonging to the same batch were prepared together, multiplexed and sequenced on a shared HiSeq lane. The paper's data handling went like this. Raw barcoded reads were processed with MIGEC, discarding single-read molecular identifier groups before consensus assembly and CDR3 extraction. Clonotype tables were post-analysed with VDJtools, and diversity was normalized by down-sampling all datasets to the smallest sample size. In repertoire overlap clustering, CDR3 amino acid sequences, but not nucleotide sequences, were matched to correct batch-related cross-sample contamination. Using fastp at Q25 and MiXCR, TCRdb reprocessed the public reads and kept productive beta chains. CDR3 protein duplicates are merged, each entry listing the most common genes and DNA. Clone size and V and J calls follow TCRdb, not the original study. For this sample the table gives 820,000 or so distinct CDR3 sequences, of which around 50% were detected only once. The ten most abundant clones make up approximately 4.2% of the sample.

The germline V gene encodes CDR1 SGHAT and CDR2 FQNNGV. The CDR3 sequence holds 16 residues, the cysteine and phenylalanine included. The read is trimmed to its CDR3 DNA, 48 bases read in frame from base 1. TCR beta repertoires were profiled from peripheral blood of under 15 young patients with multiple sclerosis to demonstrate the VDJtools post-analysis software. Multiple sclerosis patients were children and adolescents aged roughly 6 to 16 years. These data come from a study of post-analysis software for immune sequencing data (dated by TCRdb to between 2014 and 2016). About the study as a whole: Relapsing-remitting, secondary progressive and progressive-relapsing multiple sclerosis were recorded as disease courses, and subtype annotation was lacking for some patients. A subset of samples was prepared in parallel using single-end sample barcoding, then pooled and co-amplified after Illumina adapter ligation. The multiple sclerosis patient repertoires were compared with some twelve previously published healthy control repertoires from donors aged roughly 6 to 27 years. Broad study findings and their caveats: The control group was slightly older than the multiple sclerosis patient group. Significantly higher frequencies in patients than in controls were found for roughly 5 TRBV segments, including TRBV5-6, TRBV5-1 and TRBV20-1. Normalized Chao1 diversity was significantly lower in multiple sclerosis patients than controls, suggesting substantial peripheral T-cell clonal expansion. When samples were clustered directly using the F measure, samples prepared in the same batch co-clustered strongly, which prompted a batch-effect correction.

This TCR derives from a girl aged 10 to 17 with multiple sclerosis. Sequencing was performed on blood. Here the chain combines TRBV11-2 and TRBJ2-7; tentative D gene TRBD2, with 7 bases matching. The J call is uncertain, as TRBJ2-5 better fits the DNA end. The CDR3: CASSFWEGHPGVTQYF. The DNA sequence is TGTGCCAGCAGCTTCTGGGAGGGACACCCGGGGGTGACCCAGTACTTC.